The rows below give T cell receptor beta chains drawn from one sample of a study of T cell repertoires in cytomegalovirus infection. From the reads, TCRdb called clonotypes with MiXCR, one entry per CDR3 protein. The sample holds a few hundred thousand distinct CDR3 sequences, 40% seen once. Antigen specificity for these receptors is unknown. The sample consisted of cultured PBMCs, taken from culture after CMV antigen stimulation. The receptors here all came from a human donor in good health (CMV status not recorded). Some clones in this sample may be carry-over from other donors' samples. Both conserved end residues are trimmed from each CDR3. Fields, in order: D gene, CDR3 length, V gene, clone size, J gene, CDR3 protein. A D gene is named only where the DNA matches it firmly. Some rows have no size entry. The others give once, few or many, or a class for an expanded clone.

d_gene: NA
len: 10
v_gene: TRBV6-6
abundance: NA
j_gene: TRBJ1-1
CDR3aa: ASSYGTTEAF

d_gene: TRBD2
len: 14
v_gene: TRBV11-2
abundance: NA
j_gene: TRBJ2-3
CDR3aa: ASSSRGSGKTDTQY

d_gene: NA
len: 18
v_gene: TRBV4-2
abundance: once
j_gene: TRBJ2-2
CDR3aa: ASSQRLGQRAATNTGELF

d_gene: NA
len: 13
v_gene: TRBV4-3
abundance: NA
j_gene: TRBJ2-7
CDR3aa: ASSQEWQVNYEQY

d_gene: NA
len: 13
v_gene: TRBV7-2
abundance: few
j_gene: TRBJ2-1
CDR3aa: ASSSGPGSYNEQF

d_gene: NA
len: 11
v_gene: TRBV7-2
abundance: few
j_gene: TRBJ1-5
CDR3aa: ASSTGTNQPQH

d_gene: NA
len: 11
v_gene: TRBV6-1
abundance: NA
j_gene: TRBJ1-1
CDR3aa: ASRSGGRTEAF

d_gene: NA
len: 11
v_gene: TRBV7-2
abundance: NA
j_gene: TRBJ2-3
CDR3aa: ASRRTLTDTQY

d_gene: NA
len: 13
v_gene: TRBV12-3/TRBV12-4
abundance: NA
j_gene: TRBJ1-1
CDR3aa: ATREIVRMNTEAF

d_gene: NA
len: 13
v_gene: TRBV6-5
abundance: NA
j_gene: TRBJ1-5
CDR3aa: ASSPRGGGGQPQH

d_gene: TRBD2
len: 12
v_gene: TRBV5-1
abundance: NA
j_gene: TRBJ2-1
CDR3aa: ASRTSGTANEQF

d_gene: TRBD2
len: 17
v_gene: TRBV7-6
abundance: NA
j_gene: TRBJ2-1
CDR3aa: ASSPRGSGRVGSYNEQF

d_gene: NA
len: 12
v_gene: TRBV20-1
abundance: NA
j_gene: TRBJ1-5
CDR3aa: SARDGSSNQPQH

d_gene: NA
len: 11
v_gene: TRBV6-1
abundance: NA
j_gene: TRBJ1-6
CDR3aa: AGGAGYNSPLH

d_gene: TRBD1
len: 12
v_gene: TRBV6-1
abundance: NA
j_gene: TRBJ2-1
CDR3aa: ASRSGTDYNEQF

d_gene: TRBD2
len: 12
v_gene: TRBV6-2/TRBV6-3
abundance: NA
j_gene: TRBJ2-7
CDR3aa: ASSLPGTSREQY

d_gene: NA
len: 12
v_gene: TRBV7-2
abundance: few
j_gene: TRBJ2-1
CDR3aa: ASSLVRRGHEQF

d_gene: TRBD2
len: 13
v_gene: TRBV6-2/TRBV6-3
abundance: NA
j_gene: TRBJ2-1
CDR3aa: ASSSGTSGANEQF

d_gene: TRBD2
len: 14
v_gene: TRBV28
abundance: NA
j_gene: TRBJ2-1
CDR3aa: ASSSPTSARYNEQF

d_gene: NA
len: 16
v_gene: TRBV6-1
abundance: NA
j_gene: TRBJ2-6
CDR3aa: ASSVQPVAPPGANVLT

d_gene: NA
len: 13
v_gene: TRBV7-2
abundance: many
j_gene: TRBJ2-3
CDR3aa: ASSPPGRSTDTQY

d_gene: NA
len: 13
v_gene: TRBV27
abundance: NA
j_gene: TRBJ1-2
CDR3aa: ASSLRDTLGYGYT

d_gene: TRBD2
len: 14
v_gene: TRBV7-2
abundance: many
j_gene: TRBJ2-1
CDR3aa: ASSLEASGGYNEQF

d_gene: NA
len: 11
v_gene: TRBV10-3
abundance: NA
j_gene: TRBJ2-5
CDR3aa: AISPPGQETQY

d_gene: TRBD2
len: 16
v_gene: TRBV7-2
abundance: few
j_gene: TRBJ2-3
CDR3aa: ASSRDSSGRADGDTQY

d_gene: NA
len: 9
v_gene: TRBV20-1
abundance: NA
j_gene: TRBJ1-1
CDR3aa: SAPYDTEAF